These 16 T cell receptor beta chains were all obtained from the same sample, sequenced in a study of blood T cell repertoires in COVID-19. Profiling relied on immunoSEQ multiplex PCR, and the TCRdb table lists in-frame clones only, not all of them. The sample has fewer than 200,000 clones, around 80% seen once. The sequenced sample was peripheral blood. The receptors derive from a woman of 80 years or more with active or convalescent COVID-19.

This sequence joins TRBV19 and TRBJ2-2; 8 bases are shared with TRBD1. This CDR3 is built from 13 residues. The germline V gene encodes CDR1 LNHDA and CDR2 SQIVND (reference sequence). Losses at the gene ends were 5 bases for V and 6 bases for J; bases not matched to a gene: 2. The DNA for the CDR3 is TGTGCCAGTAGTCAGACAGGGGCCGGGGAGCTGTTTTTT. This codes for CASSQTGAGELFF.

The V gene is TRBV12-1, the J gene TRBJ1-3; TRBD1 is the table's D call, not checked against the DNA. TRBV12-1 is marked as a pseudogene. The CDR3 length is 18 residues. The CDR3 DNA follows: TGTGCCAGCAGCTCTTACCCCCCCCTTAACAGCTCTGGAAACACCATATATTTT. Protein sequence: CASSSYPPLNSSGNTIYF.

The rearrangement joins TRBV3-1 (or the pseudogene TRBV3-2) to TRBJ1-5; D remains unclear. V was shortened by 0 bases and J by 0 bases, with 9 bases between the two germline ends. The germline V gene has CDR1 LGHDT and CDR2 YNNKEL (reference sequence). CDR3 length: 16 residues. The CDR3 nucleotides read TGTGCCAGCAGCCAAGACGCGATAGATAGCAATCAGCCCCAGCATTTT. Its translation: CASSQDAIDSNQPQHF.

V gene TRBV29-1 combines with J gene TRBJ1-2, with D tentatively TRBD1 (6 bases). CDR3 length: 11 residues. The germline gives CDR1 SQVTM, CDR2 ANQGSEA. V gave up 3 bases and J gave up 8 bases, with 10 bases separating them. CDR3 loop: CSVDAGAGYTF. The CDR3 nucleotides are TGCAGCGTTGATGCGGGGGCCGGCTACACCTTC.

V and J are TRBV7-8 and TRBJ2-5, with 12 bases fitting TRBD2. V was clipped by 2 bases and J by 2 bases; unmatched bases: 3. Germline CDR1 SGHVS, CDR2 FQNEAQ. CDR3 length: 16 residues. CDR3 in amino acids: CASSLRTSGEQETQYF. Here the CDR3 DNA reads TGTGCCAGCAGCTTACGGACTAGCGGGGAGCAAGAGACCCAGTACTTC.

CDR3 coding DNA: TGTGCCTGGGGACTGAACTATGGCTACACCTTC. Translation gives CAWGLNYGYTF. The gene calls are TRBV30 and TRBJ1-2; D ambiguous. Germline values: CDR1 GTSNPN, CDR2 SVGIG (reference sequence). CDR3 length equals 11 residues. V was clipped by 5 bases and J by 2 bases, with 6 bases between them.

This sequence joins TRBV4-2 and TRBJ1-5; TRBD1 aligns across 8 bases. The CDR3 runs 15 residues. The junction had 4 bases not matched to a gene; V was cut back by 2 bases and J by 4 bases. Germline V gives CDR1 LGHNA, CDR2 YNFKEQ. This CDR3 is CASSQQGAENQPQHF. In DNA form, the CDR3 reads TGTGCCAGCAGCCAACAGGGGGCGGAAAATCAGCCCCAGCATTTT.

J is TRBJ2-1 and V is TRBV11-2, with 10 bases identical to TRBD1. This CDR3 spans 16 amino acids. The V gene's germline CDR1 is SGHAT and CDR2 FQNNGV. J lost 6 bases, V lost 5 bases, and 10 bases had no gene match. CDR3: CASSQADRGLGNEQFF. The CDR3 DNA reads TGTGCCAGCAGCCAAGCCGACAGGGGGCTGGGCAATGAGCAGTTCTTC.

The rearrangement uses TRBV19 and TRBJ2-7; 8 nucleotides match TRBD1. This CDR3 spans 14 amino acids. V shed 7 bases and J 5 bases; nucleotides not matched to a gene: 10. Germline CDR1 reads LNHDA; CDR2 reads SQIVND (reference sequence). The CDR3 is CASMWAQGEHEQYF. The CDR3 DNA is TGTGCCAGTATGTGGGCACAGGGGGAACACGAGCAGTACTTC.

V is TRBV6-5 and J is TRBJ2-5; a weak D match, TRBD1 (6 bases). Germline lookup yields CDR1 MNHEY and CDR2 SVGAGI. V was clipped by 5 bases and J by 3 bases, with 10 bases between them. CDR3 length: 13 amino acids. The CDR3 DNA follows: TGTGCCAGCAGTAACAGGGTAGAAGAGACCCAGTACTTC. It is translated as CASSNRVEETQYF.

The chain carries TRBV6-4 and TRBJ2-2; unclear D gene. Germline CDR1 reads MRHNA; CDR2 reads SNTAGT. Trimming removed 0 bases at V and 5 bases at J, with 7 bases between. CDR3 size: 14 residues. CDR3 DNA: TGTGCCAGCAGTGACTCTGGCGGTACCGGGGAGCTGTTTTTT. Amino acids: CASSDSGGTGELFF.

The CDR3 DNA reads TGTGCCAGCAGCAAGGGGGACGCCAGATTCTATGGCTACACCTTC. This sequence encodes CASSKGDARFYGYTF. J is TRBJ1-2 and V is TRBV6-2 or TRBV6-3; a weak D match, TRBD1 (6 bases). The germline V gene has CDR1 MNHEY and CDR2 SVGEGT. The CDR3 length is 15 residues. V was cut by 6 bases and J by 4 bases, with 18 bases left in between.

This clone was observed a handful of times. J is TRBJ1-4 and V is TRBV5-1, with 9 bases identical to TRBD1. The J segment lost 15 bases and the V segment lost 4 bases, leaving 4 bases of the junction unmatched. The CDR3 runs to 11 residues. CDR1 is SGHRS, CDR2 YFSETQ, per germline. CDR3 loop: CASSPGTGMFF. Here the CDR3 DNA reads TGCGCCAGCAGCCCGGGGACAGGGATGTTTTTT.

The chain couples TRBV7-2 to TRBJ2-2, with TRBD2 as a possible D gene (6 bases). Germline V gives CDR1 SGHTA, CDR2 FQGNSA. The CDR3 sequence is 15 residues long. Trimming removed 0 bases at V and 6 bases at J, with 11 bases between. CDR3 amino acids: CASSLAPAGPGELFF. The CDR3 DNA reads TGTGCCAGCAGCTTAGCCCCTGCGGGGCCCGGGGAGCTGTTTTTT.

This rearrangement joins TRBV10-3 to TRBJ1-2, with 10 positions matching TRBD1. CDR1 and CDR2 from the germline V gene are ENHRY and SYGVKD. The junction had 7 bases not matched to a gene; V was cut back by 6 bases and J by 3 bases. This CDR3 spans 15 amino acids. CDR3 residues: CAIRGGQGDYYGYTF. The CDR3 region has the DNA TGTGCCATCAGGGGTGGACAGGGGGATTACTATGGCTACACCTTC.

The chain links TRBV11-2 to TRBJ1-2; possibly TRBD1 for D (6 bases). This CDR3 region has 14 residues. The V and J ends lost 1 base and 2 bases respectively, with 8 bases between them. CDR1 and CDR2 from the germline V gene are SGHAT and FQNNGV. The CDR3 region is CASSLGTENYGYTF. The CDR3, as DNA: TGTGCCAGCAGCTTAGGGACAGAAAACTATGGCTACACCTTC.